This T cell receptor (beta chain) was recorded in a study of shared clonotypes between healthy human individuals. About the research overall: The study used three CD4 naive, three CD4 memory, two CD8 naive and one CD8 memory plate per donor.

As for this clone: As yet, its antigen is unknown. Other DNA sequences in the sample encode the same CDR3.

Nashville, Tennessee was home to all donors, who were Caucasian adults. Profiled with immunoSEQ multiplex PCR; TCRdb holds only in-frame clones, not every one. The sample consists of just over 2,000,000 clones, roughly 96% of them appearing once. Trimming took 4 bases from V and 5 from J, leaving 8 bases between them. Germline V CDR1 and CDR2: DFQATT, SNEGSKA (reference sequence). This CDR3 is built from 11 residues. Study-level findings and limits: Clonotype sharing across donors was expected to vary with sequencing depth.

The sequence was collected from a man between 18 and 35 years old in good health. Sequenced: naive CD4+ T cells sorted from blood. The subset was: CD45RA+ positively selected. The J gene is TRBJ2-5, the V gene TRBV20-1; D not resolved. CDR3 bases: TGCAGTGCTACCCGAACGGAGACCCAGTACTTC. Encoded protein: CSATRTETQYF.